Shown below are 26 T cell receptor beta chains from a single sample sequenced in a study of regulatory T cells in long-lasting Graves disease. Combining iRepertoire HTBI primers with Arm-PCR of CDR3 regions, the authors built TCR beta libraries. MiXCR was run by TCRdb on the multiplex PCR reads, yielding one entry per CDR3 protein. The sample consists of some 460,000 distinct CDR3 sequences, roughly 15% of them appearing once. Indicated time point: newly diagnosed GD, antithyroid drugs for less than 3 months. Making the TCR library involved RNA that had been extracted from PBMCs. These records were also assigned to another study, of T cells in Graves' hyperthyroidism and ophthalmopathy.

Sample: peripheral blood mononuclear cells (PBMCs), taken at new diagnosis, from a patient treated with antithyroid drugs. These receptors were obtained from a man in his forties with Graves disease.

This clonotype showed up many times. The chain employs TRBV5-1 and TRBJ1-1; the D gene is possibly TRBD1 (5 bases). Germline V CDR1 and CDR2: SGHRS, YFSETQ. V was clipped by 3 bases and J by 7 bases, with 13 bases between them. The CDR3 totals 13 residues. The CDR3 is CASSSGDRFEAFF. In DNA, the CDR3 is TGCGCCAGCAGCTCCGGAGACAGATTTGAAGCTTTCTTT.

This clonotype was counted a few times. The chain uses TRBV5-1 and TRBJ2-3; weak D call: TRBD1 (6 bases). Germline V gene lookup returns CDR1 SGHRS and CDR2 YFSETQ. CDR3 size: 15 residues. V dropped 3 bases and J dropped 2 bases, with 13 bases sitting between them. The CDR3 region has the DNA TGCGCCAGCAGCTCAGCAGGGGACCTCACAGATACGCAGTATTTT. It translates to CASSSAGDLTDTQYF.

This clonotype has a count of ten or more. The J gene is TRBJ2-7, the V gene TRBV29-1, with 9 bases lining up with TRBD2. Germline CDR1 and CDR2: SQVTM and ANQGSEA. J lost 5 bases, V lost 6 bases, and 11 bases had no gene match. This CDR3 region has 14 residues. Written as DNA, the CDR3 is TGCAGCGTGGACTTAGCGGGAGTCCGGAACGAGCAGTACTTC. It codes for CSVDLAGVRNEQYF.

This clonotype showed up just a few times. CDR3 residues: CASKVSRGGNQPQHF. CDR3 nucleotide sequence: TGTGCCAGCAAAGTGTCCCGGGGGGGCAATCAGCCCCAGCATTTT. The chain has TRBV27 and TRBJ1-5; TRBD1 is a possible D gene (5 bases). The length of the CDR3 is 15 residues. The V end lost 7 bases, the J end lost 2 bases, and 15 bases lay between the germline ends. Germline V lookup: CDR1 MNHEY, CDR2 SMNVEV (reference sequence).

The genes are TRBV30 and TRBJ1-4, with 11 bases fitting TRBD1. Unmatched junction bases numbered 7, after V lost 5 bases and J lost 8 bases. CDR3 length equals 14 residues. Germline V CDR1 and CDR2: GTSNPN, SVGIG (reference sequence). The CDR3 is CAWQRTGGSEKLFF. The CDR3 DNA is TGTGCCTGGCAAAGGACAGGGGGCTCAGAAAAACTGTTTTTT.

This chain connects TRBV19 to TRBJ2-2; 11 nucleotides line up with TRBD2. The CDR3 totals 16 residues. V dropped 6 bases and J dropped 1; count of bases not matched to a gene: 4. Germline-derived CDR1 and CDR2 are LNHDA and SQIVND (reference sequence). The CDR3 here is CASSNLAGGNTGELFF. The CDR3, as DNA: TGTGCCAGTAGCAATCTAGCGGGAGGGAACACCGGGGAGCTGTTTTTT.

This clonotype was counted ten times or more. In DNA form, the CDR3 reads TGTGCCAGCAGTGATGACAGGGTAGACATTCAGTACTTC. It codes for CASSDDRVDIQYF. J is TRBJ2-4 and V is TRBV28; 7 nucleotides match TRBD1. The CDR3 covers 13 residues. With 5 bases clipped from V and 8 bases from J, the junction kept 6 bases outside the gene matches. From germline, CDR1 is MDHEN and CDR2 SYDVKM.

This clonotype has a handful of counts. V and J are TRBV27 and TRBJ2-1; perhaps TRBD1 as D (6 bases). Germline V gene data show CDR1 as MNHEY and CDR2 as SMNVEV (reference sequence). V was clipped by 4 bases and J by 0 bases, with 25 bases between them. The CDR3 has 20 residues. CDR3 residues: CASSSPLAGVVGISYNEQFF. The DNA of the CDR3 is TGTGCCAGCAGTTCGCCCCTGGCAGGGGTAGTGGGAATCTCCTACAATGAGCAGTTCTTC.

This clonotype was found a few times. The CDR3 DNA reads TGCAGTGCTAGGTTCGGGGGTGAGCAGTACTTC. Translating gives CSARFGGEQYF. This chain joins TRBV20-1 and TRBJ2-7, with D perhaps matching TRBD2 (6 bases). The germline V and J ends were trimmed by 3 bases and 7 bases, with 10 bases remaining between them. This CDR3 contains 11 residues. Per the germline V gene, CDR1 is DFQATT and CDR2 is SNEGSKA (reference sequence).

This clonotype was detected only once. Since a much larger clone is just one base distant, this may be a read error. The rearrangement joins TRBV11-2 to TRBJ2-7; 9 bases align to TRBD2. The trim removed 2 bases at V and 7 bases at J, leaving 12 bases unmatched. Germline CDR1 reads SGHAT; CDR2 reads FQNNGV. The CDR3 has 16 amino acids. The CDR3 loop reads CASSLSRLAGWGEQYF. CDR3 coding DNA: TGTGCCAGCAGCTTAAGTAGGCTAGCGGGGTGGGGTGAGCAGTACTTC.

CDR3 nucleotides: TGTGCCAGCAGCCAGGCGGGAGGGCCCGGAGATACGCAGTATTTT. It yields the protein CASSQAGGPGDTQYF. The chain carries TRBV4-2 and TRBJ2-3; 9 bases fit TRBD2. The CDR3 is made up of 15 amino acids. V shed 3 bases, J shed 5 bases, and the junction held 6 bases outside the gene matches. Germline V CDR1 and CDR2: LGHNA, YNFKEQ.

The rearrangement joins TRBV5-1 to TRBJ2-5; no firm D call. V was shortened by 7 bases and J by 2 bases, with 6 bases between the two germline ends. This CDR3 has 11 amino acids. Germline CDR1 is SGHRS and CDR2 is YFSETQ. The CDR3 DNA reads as TGCGCCAGCGGGTCACAAGAGACCCAGTACTTC. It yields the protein CASGSQETQYF.

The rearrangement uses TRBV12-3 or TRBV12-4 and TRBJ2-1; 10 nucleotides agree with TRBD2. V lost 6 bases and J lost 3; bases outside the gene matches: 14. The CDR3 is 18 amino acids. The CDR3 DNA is TGTGCCAGCAGCCCCGGGACTAGCGCACCGATATACTACAATGAGCAGTTCTTC. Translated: CASSPGTSAPIYYNEQFF.

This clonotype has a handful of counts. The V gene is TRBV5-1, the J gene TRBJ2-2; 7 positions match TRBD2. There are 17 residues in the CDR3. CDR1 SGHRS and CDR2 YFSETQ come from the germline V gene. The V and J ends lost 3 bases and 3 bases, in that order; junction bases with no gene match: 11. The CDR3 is CASSWPGGLVYTGELFF. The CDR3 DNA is TGCGCCAGCAGCTGGCCGGGAGGACTAGTGTACACCGGGGAGCTGTTTTTT. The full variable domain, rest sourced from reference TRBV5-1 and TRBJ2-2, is KAGVTQTPRYLIKTRGQQVTLSCSPISGHRSVSWYQQTPGQGLQFLFEYFSETQRNKGNFPGRFSGRQFSNSRSEMNVSTLELGDSALYLCASSWPGGLVYTGELFFGEGSRLTVL.

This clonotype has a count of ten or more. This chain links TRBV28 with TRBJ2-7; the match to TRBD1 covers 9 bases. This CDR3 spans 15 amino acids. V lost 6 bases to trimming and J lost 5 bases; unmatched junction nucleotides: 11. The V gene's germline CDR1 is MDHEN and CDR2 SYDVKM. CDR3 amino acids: CASSFPGTGKHEQYF. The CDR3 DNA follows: TGTGCCAGCAGCTTCCCCGGGACAGGGAAGCACGAGCAGTACTTC.

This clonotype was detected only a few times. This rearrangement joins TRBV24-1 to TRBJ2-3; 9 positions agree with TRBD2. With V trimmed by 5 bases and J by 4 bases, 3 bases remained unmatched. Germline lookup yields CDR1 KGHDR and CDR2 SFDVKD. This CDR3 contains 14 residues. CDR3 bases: TGTGCCACCAGTGCGGCGGGAGGGTCAGATACGCAGTATTTT. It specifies CATSAAGGSDTQYF.

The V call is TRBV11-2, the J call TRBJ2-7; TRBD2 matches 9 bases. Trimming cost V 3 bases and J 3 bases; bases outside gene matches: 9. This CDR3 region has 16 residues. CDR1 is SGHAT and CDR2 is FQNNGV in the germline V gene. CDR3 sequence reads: CASSLLAGTSYYEQYF. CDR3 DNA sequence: TGTGCCAGCAGCTTGCTCGCCGGGACTAGCTACTACGAGCAGTACTTC.

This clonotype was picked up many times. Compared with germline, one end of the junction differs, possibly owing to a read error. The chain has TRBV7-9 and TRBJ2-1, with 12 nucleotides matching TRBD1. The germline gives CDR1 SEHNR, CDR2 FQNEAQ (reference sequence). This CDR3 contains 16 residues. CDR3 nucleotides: TGTGCCAGCAGCTCGCCCGGGACAGGGGGCTACGATGAGCAGTTCTTC. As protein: CASSSPGTGGYDEQFF. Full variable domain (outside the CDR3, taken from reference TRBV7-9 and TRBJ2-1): DTGVSQNPRHKITKRGQNVTFRCDPISEHNRLYWYRQTLGQGPEFLTYFQNEAQLEKSRLLSDRFSAERPKGSFSTLEIQRTEQGDSAMYLCASSSPGTGGYDEQFFGPGTRLTVL.

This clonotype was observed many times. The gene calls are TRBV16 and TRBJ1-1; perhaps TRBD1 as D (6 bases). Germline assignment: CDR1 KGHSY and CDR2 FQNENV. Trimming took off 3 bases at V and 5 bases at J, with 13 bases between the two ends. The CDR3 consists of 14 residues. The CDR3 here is CASSHPTGFTEAFF. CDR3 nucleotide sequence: TGTGCCAGCAGCCACCCAACAGGGTTTACTGAAGCTTTCTTT.

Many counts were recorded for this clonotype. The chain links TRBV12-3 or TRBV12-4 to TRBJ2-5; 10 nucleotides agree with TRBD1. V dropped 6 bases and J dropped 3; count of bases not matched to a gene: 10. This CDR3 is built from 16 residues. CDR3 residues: CASSRDRGLVKETQYF. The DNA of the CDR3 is TGTGCCAGCAGCAGGGACAGGGGTTTAGTAAAAGAGACCCAGTACTTC.

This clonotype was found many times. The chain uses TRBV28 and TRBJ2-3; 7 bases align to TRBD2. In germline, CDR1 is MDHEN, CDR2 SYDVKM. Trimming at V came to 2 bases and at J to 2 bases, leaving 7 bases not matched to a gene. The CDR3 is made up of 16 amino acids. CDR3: CASSLDAGDPTDTQYF. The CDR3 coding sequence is TGTGCCAGCAGTTTAGATGCGGGAGATCCCACAGATACGCAGTATTTT.

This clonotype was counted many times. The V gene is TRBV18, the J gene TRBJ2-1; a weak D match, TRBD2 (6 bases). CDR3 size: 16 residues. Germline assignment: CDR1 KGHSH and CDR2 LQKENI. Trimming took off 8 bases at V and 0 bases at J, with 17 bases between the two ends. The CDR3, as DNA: TGTGCCAGCAGCCGTAGCGGTGGATCCTCCTACAATGAGCAGTTCTTC. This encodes CASSRSGGSSYNEQFF.

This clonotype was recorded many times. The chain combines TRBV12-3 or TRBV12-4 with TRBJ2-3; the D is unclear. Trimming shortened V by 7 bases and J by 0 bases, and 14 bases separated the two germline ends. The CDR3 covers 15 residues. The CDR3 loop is CASTLTRSSTDTQYF. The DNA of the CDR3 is TGTGCCAGCACCCTGACACGTTCTAGCACAGATACGCAGTATTTT.

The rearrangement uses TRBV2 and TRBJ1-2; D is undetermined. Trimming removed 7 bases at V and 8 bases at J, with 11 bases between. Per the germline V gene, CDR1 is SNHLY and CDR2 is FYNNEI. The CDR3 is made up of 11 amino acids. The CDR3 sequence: CASKEASGYTF. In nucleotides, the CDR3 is TGTGCCAGCAAAGAAGCCTCCGGCTACACCTTC.

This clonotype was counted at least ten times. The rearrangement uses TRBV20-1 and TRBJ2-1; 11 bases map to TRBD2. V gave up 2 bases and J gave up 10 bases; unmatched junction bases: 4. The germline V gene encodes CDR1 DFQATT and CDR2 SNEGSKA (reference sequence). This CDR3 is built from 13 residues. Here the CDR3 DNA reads TGCAGTGCTAGAACTAGCGGGAGCAGGGAGCAGTTCTTC. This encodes CSARTSGSREQFF.

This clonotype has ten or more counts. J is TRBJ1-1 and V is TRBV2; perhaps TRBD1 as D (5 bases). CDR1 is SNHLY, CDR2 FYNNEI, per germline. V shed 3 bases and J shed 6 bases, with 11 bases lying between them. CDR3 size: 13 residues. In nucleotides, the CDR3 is TGTGCCAGCAGTGATCTGGGGCTCGCTGAAGCTTTCTTT. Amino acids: CASSDLGLAEAFF.